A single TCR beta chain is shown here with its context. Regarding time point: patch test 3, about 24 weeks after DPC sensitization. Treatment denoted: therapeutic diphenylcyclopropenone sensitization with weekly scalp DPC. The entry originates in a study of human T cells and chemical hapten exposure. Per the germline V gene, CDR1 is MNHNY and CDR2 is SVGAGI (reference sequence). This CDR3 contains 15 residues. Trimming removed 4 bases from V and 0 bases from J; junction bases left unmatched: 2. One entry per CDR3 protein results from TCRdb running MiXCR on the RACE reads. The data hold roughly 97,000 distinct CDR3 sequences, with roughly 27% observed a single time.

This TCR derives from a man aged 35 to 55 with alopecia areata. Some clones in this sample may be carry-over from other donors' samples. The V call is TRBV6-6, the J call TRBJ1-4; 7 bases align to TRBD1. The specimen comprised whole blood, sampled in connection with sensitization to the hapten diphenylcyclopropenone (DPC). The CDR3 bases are TGTGCCAGCAGTTCCACAGGGGCAACTAATGAAAAACTGTTTTTT. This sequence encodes CASSSTGATNEKLFF.